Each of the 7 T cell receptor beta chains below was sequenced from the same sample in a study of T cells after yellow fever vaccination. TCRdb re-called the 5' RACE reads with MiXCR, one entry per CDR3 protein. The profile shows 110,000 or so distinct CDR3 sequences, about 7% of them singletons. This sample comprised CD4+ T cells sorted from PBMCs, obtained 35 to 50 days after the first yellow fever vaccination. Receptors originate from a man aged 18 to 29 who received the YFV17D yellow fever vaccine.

In DNA form, the CDR3 reads TGCAGCGTTGAACGCGGAGATGAGCAGTTCTTC. Protein product: CSVERGDEQFF. The rearrangement joins TRBV29-1 to TRBJ2-1; D is unresolved. Per germline, CDR1 SQVTM and CDR2 ANQGSEA. V lost 2 bases and J 8 bases, leaving 7 bases between the germline ends. The length of the CDR3 is 11 residues.

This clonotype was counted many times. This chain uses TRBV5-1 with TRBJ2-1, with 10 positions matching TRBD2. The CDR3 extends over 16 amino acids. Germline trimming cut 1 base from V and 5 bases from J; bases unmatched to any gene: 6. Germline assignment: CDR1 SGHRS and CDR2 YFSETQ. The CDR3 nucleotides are TGCGCCAGCAGCTTGACTAGCGGGGAGGGGGACAATGAGCAGTTCTTC. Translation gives CASSLTSGEGDNEQFF. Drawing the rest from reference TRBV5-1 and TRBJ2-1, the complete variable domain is KAGVTQTPRYLIKTRGQQVTLSCSPISGHRSVSWYQQTPGQGLQFLFEYFSETQRNKGNFPGRFSGRQFSNSRSEMNVSTLELGDSALYLCASSLTSGEGDNEQFFGPGTRLTVL.

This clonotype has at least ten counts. CDR3 sequence: CTSSVGTSGGQTDTQYF. The CDR3, as DNA: TGCACCAGCAGCGTAGGGACTAGCGGGGGGCAGACAGATACGCAGTATTTT. The chain carries TRBV1 and TRBJ2-3; the table's TRBD2 call for D was not verified on the DNA. TRBV1 is a known pseudogene. The CDR3 loop spans 17 amino acids.

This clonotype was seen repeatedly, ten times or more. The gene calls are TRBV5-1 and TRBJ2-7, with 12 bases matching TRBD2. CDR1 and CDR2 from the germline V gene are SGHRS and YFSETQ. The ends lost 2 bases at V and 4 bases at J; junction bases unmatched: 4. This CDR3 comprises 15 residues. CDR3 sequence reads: CASSFSGTSGYEQYF. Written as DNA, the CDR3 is TGCGCCAGCAGCTTCTCCGGGACTAGCGGGTACGAGCAGTACTTC.

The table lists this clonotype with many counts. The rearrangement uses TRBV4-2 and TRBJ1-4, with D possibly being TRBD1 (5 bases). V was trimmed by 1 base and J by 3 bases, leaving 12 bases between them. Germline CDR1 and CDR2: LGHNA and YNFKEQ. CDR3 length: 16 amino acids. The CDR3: CASSQGRTQANEKLFF. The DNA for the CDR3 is TGTGCCAGCAGCCAAGGAAGAACACAGGCTAATGAAAAACTGTTTTTT.

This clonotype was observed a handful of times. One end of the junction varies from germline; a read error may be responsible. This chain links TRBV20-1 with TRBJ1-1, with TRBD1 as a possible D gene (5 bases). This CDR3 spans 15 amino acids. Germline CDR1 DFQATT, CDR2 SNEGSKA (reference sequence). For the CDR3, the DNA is TGCTGTGCTAGAGATCCTAATACAGGCGCCACTGAAGCTTTCTTT. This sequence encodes CCARDPNTGATEAFF.

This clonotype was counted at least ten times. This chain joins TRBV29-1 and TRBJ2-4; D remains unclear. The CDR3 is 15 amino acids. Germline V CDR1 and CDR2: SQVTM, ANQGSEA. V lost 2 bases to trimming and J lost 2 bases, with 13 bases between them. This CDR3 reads CSVELEAGTKNIQYF. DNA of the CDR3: TGCAGCGTTGAATTAGAGGCAGGTACCAAAAACATTCAGTACTTC.